This TCR beta chain is from a study of control samples from healthy donors and cancer patients. Here immunoSEQ multiplex PCR was the method, and the copy in TCRdb shows in-frame clones only, minus some. Seen here are fewer than 200,000 clones, around 96% observed once, and the top ten hold around 0.92%. Germline V gene data show CDR1 as SQVTM and CDR2 as ANQGSEA. Trimming removed 6 bases from V and 5 bases from J; junction bases left unmatched: 6. This CDR3 spans 13 amino acids. Sequencing was done on a sample of blood. This receptor was taken from a woman in her 30s in good health. The genes are TRBV29-1 and TRBJ1-1; 10 positions agree with TRBD1. The CDR3 reads CSVAGTGVTEAFF. CDR3 coding DNA: TGCAGCGTAGCCGGGACAGGGGTTACTGAAGCTTTCTTT.